This T cell receptor (beta chain) was documented in a study of cytomegalovirus exposure and HLA in healthy donors. Germline values: CDR1 MNHEY, CDR2 SMNVEV (reference sequence). V was clipped by 7 bases and J by 0 bases, with 10 bases between them. There are 13 residues in the CDR3. This clone appeared a few times. Antigen unknown. The study ran its PCR with 60 Vbeta and 13 Jbeta primers. This table comes from immunoSEQ multiplex PCR, and its TCRdb copy is limited to in-frame clones, with some not included. The sample yields fewer than 200,000 clones, roughly four fifths seen once. Findings of the study overall: An ancestry cluster, one associated with Asian ancestry, reportedly showed fewer N-insertions than the approximately 650-donor mean in a later analysis.

This receptor was taken from a woman aged 45-65 years in good health and CMV-seronegative. Sequencing input: PBMCs. The rearrangement joins TRBV27 to TRBJ2-7; D call uncertain. The CDR3, as DNA: TGTGCCAGCATTTCCCGAGTCTCCTACGAGCAGTACTTC. This sequence encodes CASISRVSYEQYF.